The TCR beta chain under discussion was sequenced for a study of control samples from healthy donors and cancer patients. CDR1 LGHDT and CDR2 YNNKEL come from the germline V gene (reference sequence). V was shortened by 1 base and J by 6 bases, with 13 bases between the two germline ends. The CDR3 runs 14 residues. Some clones are missing from TCRdb's copy, which holds only in-frame ones; the method was immunoSEQ multiplex PCR. The repertoire holds 40,000 to 55,000 clones, with about three quarters as singletons. Material: formalin-fixed, paraffin-embedded tissue. This receptor was obtained from a male donor with melanoma. The chain combines TRBV3-1 (or the pseudogene TRBV3-2) with TRBJ2-7, with D perhaps TRBD1 (6 bases). The DNA for the CDR3 is TGTGCCAGCAGCCAAGCTCCAGGGGACGGCGAGCAGTACTTC. Translating it yields CASSQAPGDGEQYF.